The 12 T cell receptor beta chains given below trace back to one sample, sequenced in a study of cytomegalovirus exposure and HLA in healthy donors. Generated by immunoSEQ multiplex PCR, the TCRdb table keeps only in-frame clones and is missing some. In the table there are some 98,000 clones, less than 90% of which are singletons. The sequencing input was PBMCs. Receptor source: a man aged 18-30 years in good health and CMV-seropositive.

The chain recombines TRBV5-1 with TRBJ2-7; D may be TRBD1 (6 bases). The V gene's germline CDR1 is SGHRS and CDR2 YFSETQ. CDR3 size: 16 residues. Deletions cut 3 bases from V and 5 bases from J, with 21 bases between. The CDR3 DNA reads TGCGCCAGCAGCTCAAGACATCAAACAGGGTTCGACGAGCAGTACTTC. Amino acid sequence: CASSSRHQTGFDEQYF. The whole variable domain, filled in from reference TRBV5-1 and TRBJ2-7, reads KAGVTQTPRYLIKTRGQQVTLSCSPISGHRSVSWYQQTPGQGLQFLFEYFSETQRNKGNFPGRFSGRQFSNSRSEMNVSTLELGDSALYLCASSSRHQTGFDEQYFGPGTRLTVT.

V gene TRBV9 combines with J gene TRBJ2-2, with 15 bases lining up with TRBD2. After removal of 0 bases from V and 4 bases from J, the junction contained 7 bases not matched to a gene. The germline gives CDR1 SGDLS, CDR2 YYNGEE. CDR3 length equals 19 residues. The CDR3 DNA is TGTGCCAGCAGCGTAGCCCGCGGACTAGCGGGAGGGATCACCGGGGAGCTGTTTTTT. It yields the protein CASSVARGLAGGITGELFF.

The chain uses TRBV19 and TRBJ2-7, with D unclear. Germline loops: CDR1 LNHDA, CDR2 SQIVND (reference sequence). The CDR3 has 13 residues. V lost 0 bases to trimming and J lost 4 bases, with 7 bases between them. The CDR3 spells CASSIDLTYEQYF. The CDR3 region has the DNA TGTGCCAGTAGTATAGATCTCACTTACGAGCAGTACTTC.

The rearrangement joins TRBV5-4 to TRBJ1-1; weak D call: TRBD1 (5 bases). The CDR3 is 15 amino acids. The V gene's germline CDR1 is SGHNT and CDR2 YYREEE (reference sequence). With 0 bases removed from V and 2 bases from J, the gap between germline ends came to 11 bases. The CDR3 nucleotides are TGTGCCAGCAGCTTGGGCGGGACCCGAAACACTGAAGCTTTCTTT. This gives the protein CASSLGGTRNTEAFF.

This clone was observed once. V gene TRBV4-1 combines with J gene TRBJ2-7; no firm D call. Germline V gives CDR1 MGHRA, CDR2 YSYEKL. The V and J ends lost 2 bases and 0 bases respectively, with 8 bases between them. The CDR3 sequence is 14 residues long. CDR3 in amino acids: CASSQTETSYEQYF. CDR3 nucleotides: TGCGCCAGCAGCCAAACTGAAACCTCCTACGAGCAGTACTTC.

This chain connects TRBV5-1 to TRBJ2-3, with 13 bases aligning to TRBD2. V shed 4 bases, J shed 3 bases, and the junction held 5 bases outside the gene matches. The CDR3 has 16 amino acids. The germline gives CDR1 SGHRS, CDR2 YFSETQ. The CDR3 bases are TGCGCCAGCAGCCAACTGACTAGCGGGGGGACAGATACGCAGTATTTT. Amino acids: CASSQLTSGGTDTQYF.

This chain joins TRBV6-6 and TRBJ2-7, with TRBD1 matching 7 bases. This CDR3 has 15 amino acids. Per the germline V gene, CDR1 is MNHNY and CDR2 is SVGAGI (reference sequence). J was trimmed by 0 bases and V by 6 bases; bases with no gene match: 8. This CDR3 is CASRPSGTDSYEQYF. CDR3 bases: TGTGCCAGCAGGCCCTCCGGGACAGACTCCTACGAGCAGTACTTC.

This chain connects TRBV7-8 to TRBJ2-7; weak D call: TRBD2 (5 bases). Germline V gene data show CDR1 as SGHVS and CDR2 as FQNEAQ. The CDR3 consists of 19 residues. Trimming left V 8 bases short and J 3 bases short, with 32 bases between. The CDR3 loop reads CASGKYPSGLDNRVYEQYF. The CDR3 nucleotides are TGTGCCAGCGGCAAGTATCCGTCGGGATTAGATAACAGAGTCTACGAGCAGTACTTC.

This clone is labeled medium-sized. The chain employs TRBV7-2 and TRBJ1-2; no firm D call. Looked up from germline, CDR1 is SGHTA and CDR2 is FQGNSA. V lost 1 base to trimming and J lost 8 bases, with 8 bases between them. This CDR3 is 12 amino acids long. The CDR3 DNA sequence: TGTGCCAGCAGCTTAGGGGCTTTCGGCTACACCTTC. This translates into CASSLGAFGYTF.

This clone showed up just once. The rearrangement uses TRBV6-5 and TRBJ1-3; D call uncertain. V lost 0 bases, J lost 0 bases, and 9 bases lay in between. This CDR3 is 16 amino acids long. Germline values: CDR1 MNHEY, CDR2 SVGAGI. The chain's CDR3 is CASSYSTPDSGNTIYF. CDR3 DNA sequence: TGTGCCAGCAGTTACTCGACTCCAGACTCTGGAAACACCATATATTTT.

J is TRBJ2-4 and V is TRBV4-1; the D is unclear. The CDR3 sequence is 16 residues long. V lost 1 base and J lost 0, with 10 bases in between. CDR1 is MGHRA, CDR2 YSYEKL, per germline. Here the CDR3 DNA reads TGCGCCAGCAGCCAAGTCGGCGGTCTAGCCAAAAACATTCAGTACTTC. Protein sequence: CASSQVGGLAKNIQYF.

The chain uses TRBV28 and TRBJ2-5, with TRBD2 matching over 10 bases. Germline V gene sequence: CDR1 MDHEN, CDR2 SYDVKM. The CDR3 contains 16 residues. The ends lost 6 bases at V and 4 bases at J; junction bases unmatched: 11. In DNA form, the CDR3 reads TGTGCCAGCAGCGTCCAAGCGGGAGGGCCAGGAGAGACCCAGTACTTC. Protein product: CASSVQAGGPGETQYF. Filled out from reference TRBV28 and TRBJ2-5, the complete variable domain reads DVKVTQSSRYLVKRTGEKVFLECVQDMDHENMFWYRQDPGLGLRLIYFSYDVKMKEKGDIPEGYSVSREKKERFSLILESASTNQTSMYLCASSVQAGGPGETQYFGPGTRLLVL.